This T cell receptor (beta chain) came from a study of CD8+CD57+ T cells in acquired aplastic anemia. In the study overall: When averaged, DNA from sorted CD4+ and CD8+ cells came to around 3.4 ug.

Germline values: CDR1 ENHRY, CDR2 SYGVKD. Trimming pared 3 bases from V and 3 bases from J, leaving 9 bases between. This CDR3 contains 13 residues. Genomic DNA, serving as template, underwent TCR beta VDJ and CDR3 profiling. MiXCR, applied by TCRdb to the reads, yields one record per CDR3 protein. The data contain more than 150,000 distinct CDR3 sequences, almost 50% of them singletons. Study observations and caveats: Any difference that existed in CD8+ Simpson's diversity between patients and controls was not significant. Shared by patients and controls, 25 to 35 CD8+ CDR3s were abundant in patients.

All patients picked for sequencing had shown, by flow cytometry, an expansion of CD8+CD57+ cells. By the time of blood sampling, patients had still received no therapy. As regards this clonotype: Its antigen remains unidentified.

This sequence originates from a human donor with aplastic anemia. The chain uses TRBV10-3 and TRBJ2-7, with no clear D. The sequencing sample was made of sorted CD4+, CD8+, or CD8+CD57+ T cells (not recorded which) from PBMCs. CDR3 coding DNA: TGTGCCATCAGTGATAGGACCGGCTACGAGCAGTACTTC. Protein product: CAISDRTGYEQYF.